This T cell receptor (beta chain) was found in a study of cytomegalovirus exposure and HLA in healthy donors. Concerning this clone itself: At one end, the junction sequence differs from germline, possibly due to a read error.

The CDR3 extends over 13 amino acids. Germline CDR1 and CDR2: SGHRS and YFSETQ. The assay was immunoSEQ multiplex PCR, and TCRdb's table has in-frame clones only and misses some. The table has 300,000 to 450,000 clones, roughly 85% seen once. Sequenced input: PBMCs. The clonotype comes from a woman aged 18-35 years in good health and CMV-seronegative. The chain combines TRBV5-1 with TRBJ2-7; no reliable D call. For the CDR3, the DNA is TGCGCCAGCAGCTTCCTGGTACGAATCTGTTTGCGATTC. Protein: CASSFLVRICLRF.